This entry concerns a single TCR beta chain. What antigen it recognizes has not been identified. Per-base qualities were not stored, and no clone one base away is much larger. TCRbeta CDR3 regions were amplified from genomic DNA by means of the immunoSEQ Assay, a bias-controlled multiplex PCR. On the study's bioinformatics: Within the assay, amplification of reference gene primers was used to estimate how many nucleated cells each sample contained. To quantify the absolute abundance of each unique TCRbeta CDR3 rearrangement, sequence reads were collapsed and filtered. Productive Simpson clonality was computed per sample as the square root of Simpson's diversity index over productive rearrangements. The table was pulled from immuneACCESS by TCRdb, which kept in-frame rearrangements only. Such tables lose some clones; where checked, under half of the loss comes from unresolved V genes, and the rest has no known cause. V and J calls and clone size are copied from that table; D and trimming were computed from the DNA. The sample contains around 130,000 clones, about 84% of them found a single time. Approximately 12% of the sample rests with the top ten.

Collaborating institutions collected whole blood in K2EDTA tubes following their own protocols. For TCRbeta analysis, collaborators shipped samples in one of three forms: frozen whole blood, isolated PBMCs, or DNA extracted from either of those sample types. This sample stems from a study of blood T cell repertoires in COVID-19 (dated by TCRdb to the early 2020s). Notes on the research overall: Collaborator samples came from the United States, Italy and Spain and covered acute and convalescent phases of COVID-19. The material from the prospective study consisted of cDNA or gDNA derived from T cells, B-cell-depleted T cells, or PBMCs. Subjects who had been exposed to COVID-19, were actively infected with it, or had recovered from it provided the deeply sampled blood TCRbeta repertoires that made up the dataset. The repertoires were released in a freely available public database intended as a resource for research on the immune response to SARS-CoV-2. The samples were drawn from the first 160 participants of the ongoing ImmuneRACE study and from over 950 subjects provided by 6 global collaborators. Nearly every sample came with metadata listing a de-identified subject ID, COVID-19 status, age in years and sex. HLA class I and class II types, where available, came from metadata supplied by the sample provider rather than from assay-based typing.

Study-level results and caveats: How much clinical and demographic metadata was included differed by source and by participant, and the metadata was provided uncurated.

The germline V gene encodes CDR1 SGHKS and CDR2 YYEKEE (reference sequence). At the junction V is shortened by 4 bases and J by 6 bases, with 14 bases in between. Including the terminal cysteine and phenylalanine, the CDR3 comprises 14 residues. Only the CDR3 DNA is retained, 42 bases long and in frame from the first base. Recombination joined TRBV5-5 with TRBJ1-5, and possibly TRBD1, on 6 matching bases. The receptor was derived from a woman between 55 and 75 years old with acute or convalescent COVID-19. The sequencing sample was made of peripheral blood. The CDR3 corresponds to CASSPGGAGQPQHF. The DNA is as follows: TGTGCCAGCAGCCCGGGGGGGGCGGGTCAGCCCCAGCATTTT.